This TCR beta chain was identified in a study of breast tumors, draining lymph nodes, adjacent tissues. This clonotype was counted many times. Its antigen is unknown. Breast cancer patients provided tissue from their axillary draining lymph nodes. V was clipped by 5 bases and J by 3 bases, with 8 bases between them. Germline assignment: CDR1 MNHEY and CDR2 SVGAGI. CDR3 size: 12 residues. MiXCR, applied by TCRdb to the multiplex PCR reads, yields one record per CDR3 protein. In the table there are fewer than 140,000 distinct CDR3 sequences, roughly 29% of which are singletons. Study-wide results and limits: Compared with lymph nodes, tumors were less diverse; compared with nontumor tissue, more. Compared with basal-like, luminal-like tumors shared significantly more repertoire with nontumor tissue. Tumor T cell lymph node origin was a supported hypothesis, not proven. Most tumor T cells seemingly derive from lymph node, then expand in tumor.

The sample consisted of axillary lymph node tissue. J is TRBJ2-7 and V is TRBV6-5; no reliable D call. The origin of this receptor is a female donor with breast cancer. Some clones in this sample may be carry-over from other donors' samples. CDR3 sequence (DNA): TGTGCCAGCAGTCACCAGGACTACGAGCAGTACTTC. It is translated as CASSHQDYEQYF.